The 18 T cell receptor beta chains presented below share a single source sample, sequenced in a study of blood T cell repertoires in COVID-19. Sequenced by immunoSEQ multiplex PCR; TCRdb stores in-frame clones only, minus some. This sample has around 270,000 clones; 80% to 90% occur once, and the top ten carry roughly 4%. The sample consisted of peripheral blood. Source of these receptors: a man aged 55 to 70 with acute or convalescent COVID-19.

The chain has TRBV10-2 and TRBJ2-2; D gene ambiguous. The V end was cut by 5 bases, the J end by 2 bases, with 9 bases between. This CDR3 has 14 amino acids. Germline V gene lookup returns CDR1 WSHSY and CDR2 SAAADI. CDR3 residues: CASSLRINTGELFF. The DNA for the CDR3 is TGCGCCAGCAGTCTCAGGATAAACACCGGGGAGCTGTTTTTT.

This clone was detected once. The chain employs TRBV5-1 and TRBJ1-2; the D gene is possibly TRBD1 (6 bases). CDR1 and CDR2 from the germline V gene are SGHRS and YFSETQ. Trimming stripped 0 bases from V and 7 bases from J, with 13 bases between. The CDR3 totals 14 residues. The CDR3 DNA sequence: TGCGCCAGCAGCTTGGACAGGGCGATCTCTGGCTACACCTTC. Translating it yields CASSLDRAISGYTF.

The V gene is TRBV29-1, the J gene TRBJ1-1; the match to TRBD1 covers 7 bases. CDR3 length: 12 amino acids. Looked up from germline, CDR1 is SQVTM and CDR2 is ANQGSEA. J was trimmed by 5 bases and V by 6 bases; bases with no gene match: 6. The CDR3 coding sequence is TGCAGCGTCGGACAGGCGGAGACTGAAGCTTTCTTT. As protein: CSVGQAETEAFF.

The chain has TRBV12-3 or TRBV12-4 and TRBJ2-2, with a weak D call TRBD1 (6 bases). This CDR3 contains 13 residues. Between the trimmed V and J ends, which lost 5 bases and 7 bases, there was a span of 11 bases. The CDR3: CASSEQGYGELFF. The CDR3, as DNA: TGTGCCAGCAGTGAACAGGGATACGGGGAGCTGTTTTTT.

The table lists this clone with a few counts. The chain links TRBV12-3 or TRBV12-4 to TRBJ1-2; 8 bases match TRBD1. The CDR3 has 11 residues. J was trimmed by 7 bases and V by 9 bases; bases with no gene match: 4. The CDR3 DNA sequence: TGTGCCAGTACAGGGGGTTTTGGCTACACCTTC. It is translated as CASTGGFGYTF.

V usage is TRBV19 and J usage is TRBJ2-7, with D hard to call. The CDR3 has 15 residues. CDR1 is LNHDA, CDR2 SQIVND, per germline (reference sequence). Deletions cut 6 bases from V and 0 bases from J, with 15 bases between. The CDR3 region is CASSRAGSSSYEQYF. The CDR3, as DNA: TGTGCCAGTAGCCGAGCCGGGTCGAGCTCCTACGAGCAGTACTTC.

The chain has TRBV5-4 and TRBJ2-7, with 8 bases matching TRBD1. This CDR3 contains 13 residues. From germline, CDR1 is SGHNT and CDR2 YYREEE (reference sequence). V lost 4 bases and J lost 6; bases outside the gene matches: 6. The CDR3 region has the DNA TGTGCCAGCAGCCCTGGACAGGGTGGCGAGCAGTACTTC. This gives the protein CASSPGQGGEQYF.

The chain couples TRBV29-1 to TRBJ1-2; a weak D match, TRBD1 (5 bases). Germline V lookup: CDR1 SQVTM, CDR2 ANQGSEA. The CDR3 loop spans 14 amino acids. V lost 3 bases, J lost 4 bases, and 15 bases lay in between. The CDR3 spells CSVEEGRISYGYTF. CDR3 DNA: TGCAGCGTTGAGGAGGGGAGGATAAGCTATGGCTACACCTTC.

CDR3 amino acids: CASSLSTQGEQYF. As DNA, the CDR3 is TGCGCCAGCAGCTTGTCGACCCAGGGAGAGCAGTACTTC. The gene calls are TRBV5-1 and TRBJ2-7, with D possibly being TRBD1 (5 bases). Trimming stripped 1 base from V and 7 bases from J, with 12 bases between. From germline, CDR1 is SGHRS and CDR2 YFSETQ. The CDR3 has 13 residues.

V usage is TRBV6-5 and J usage is TRBJ1-4, with 7 bases lining up with TRBD1. The trim removed 1 base at V and 3 bases at J, leaving 5 bases unmatched. This CDR3 spans 16 amino acids. Germline CDR1 MNHEY, CDR2 SVGAGI. This CDR3 is CASSYFTGTANEKLFF. The CDR3 region has the DNA TGTGCCAGCAGTTACTTTACCGGGACAGCTAATGAAAAACTGTTTTTT.

The CDR3 is CASSPGLAAGNEQFF. The CDR3 DNA follows: TGTGCCAGCAGCCCCGGACTAGCGGCGGGGAATGAGCAGTTCTTC. This chain uses TRBV7-3 with TRBJ2-1; TRBD2 matches 10 bases. The CDR3 has 15 residues. The germline CDR1 and CDR2 sequences are SGHTA and FQGTGA. J lost 7 bases, V lost 5 bases, and 8 bases had no gene match.

This CDR3 reads CASSLGLAGGLGEQFF. The DNA for the CDR3 is TGCGCCAGCAGCCTGGGACTAGCGGGGGGGCTAGGTGAGCAGTTCTTC. The chain employs TRBV5-1 and TRBJ2-1, with 16 bases matching TRBD2. The CDR3 runs 16 residues. Germline lookup yields CDR1 SGHRS and CDR2 YFSETQ. J gave up 9 bases and V 4 bases, and 7 bases lay outside the gene matches.

V usage is TRBV3-1 (or the pseudogene TRBV3-2) and J usage is TRBJ2-2; D perhaps matches TRBD1 (5 bases). The CDR3 is made up of 17 amino acids. The germline gives CDR1 LGHDT, CDR2 YNNKEL (reference sequence). The V gene lost 0 bases and the J gene lost 4 bases, with 15 bases spanning the gap. CDR3 loop: CASSQELLGASTGELFF. The CDR3 DNA reads as TGTGCCAGCAGCCAAGAATTGTTAGGGGCGAGCACCGGGGAGCTGTTTTTT.

The gene calls are TRBV2 and TRBJ1-1, with a tentative D call TRBD1 (5 bases). CDR3 size: 14 residues. Germline V gives CDR1 SNHLY, CDR2 FYNNEI. The V gene lost 3 bases and the J gene lost 4 bases, with 12 bases spanning the gap. The CDR3 DNA reads as TGTGCCAGCAGTGAGCGCCCGGGGGTCACTGAAGCTTTCTTT. This gives the protein CASSERPGVTEAFF.

J is TRBJ1-1 and V is TRBV6-6, with 10 bases matching TRBD1. Germline CDR1 is MNHNY and CDR2 is SVGAGI (reference sequence). The J segment lost 4 bases and the V segment lost 0 bases, leaving 5 bases of the junction unmatched. This CDR3 comprises 16 residues. The CDR3 region is CASSYSTGGASTEAFF. For the CDR3, the DNA is TGTGCCAGCAGTTACTCGACAGGGGGCGCGAGCACTGAAGCTTTCTTT.

The count of this clone is one. This chain joins TRBV11-2 and TRBJ2-7; 7 nucleotides line up with TRBD2. Trimming at V came to 1 base and at J to 5 bases, leaving 2 bases not matched to a gene. The CDR3 is 13 amino acids. Germline CDR1 SGHAT, CDR2 FQNNGV. CDR3 DNA sequence: TGTGCCAGCAGCTTAGCGGGGGGAAACGAGCAGTACTTC. It yields the protein CASSLAGGNEQYF.

This chain links TRBV3-1 (or the pseudogene TRBV3-2) with TRBJ2-3; 7 bases agree with TRBD2. The CDR3 consists of 15 residues. Looked up from germline, CDR1 is LGHDT and CDR2 is YNNKEL (reference sequence). V dropped 3 bases and J dropped 0; count of bases not matched to a gene: 3. CDR3 protein: CASSQAGVSTDTQYF. The CDR3 nucleotides read TGTGCCAGCAGCCAGGCGGGAGTTAGCACAGATACGCAGTATTTT.

The rearrangement links TRBV30 to TRBJ2-3; maybe TRBD1 (6 bases). The CDR3 contains 15 residues. CDR1 is GTSNPN and CDR2 is SVGIG in the germline V gene (reference sequence). The germline V and J ends were trimmed by 3 bases and 2 bases, with 15 bases remaining between them. CDR3 loop: CAWSPETGPTDTQYF. In DNA, the CDR3 is TGTGCCTGGAGCCCAGAGACAGGACCCACAGATACGCAGTATTTT. The whole variable domain, filled in from reference TRBV30 and TRBJ2-3, reads SQTIHQWPATLVQPVGSPLSLECTVEGTSNPNLYWYRQAAGRGLQLLFYSVGIGQISSEVPQNLSASRPQDRQFILSSKKLLLSDSGFYLCAWSPETGPTDTQYFGPGTRLTVL.